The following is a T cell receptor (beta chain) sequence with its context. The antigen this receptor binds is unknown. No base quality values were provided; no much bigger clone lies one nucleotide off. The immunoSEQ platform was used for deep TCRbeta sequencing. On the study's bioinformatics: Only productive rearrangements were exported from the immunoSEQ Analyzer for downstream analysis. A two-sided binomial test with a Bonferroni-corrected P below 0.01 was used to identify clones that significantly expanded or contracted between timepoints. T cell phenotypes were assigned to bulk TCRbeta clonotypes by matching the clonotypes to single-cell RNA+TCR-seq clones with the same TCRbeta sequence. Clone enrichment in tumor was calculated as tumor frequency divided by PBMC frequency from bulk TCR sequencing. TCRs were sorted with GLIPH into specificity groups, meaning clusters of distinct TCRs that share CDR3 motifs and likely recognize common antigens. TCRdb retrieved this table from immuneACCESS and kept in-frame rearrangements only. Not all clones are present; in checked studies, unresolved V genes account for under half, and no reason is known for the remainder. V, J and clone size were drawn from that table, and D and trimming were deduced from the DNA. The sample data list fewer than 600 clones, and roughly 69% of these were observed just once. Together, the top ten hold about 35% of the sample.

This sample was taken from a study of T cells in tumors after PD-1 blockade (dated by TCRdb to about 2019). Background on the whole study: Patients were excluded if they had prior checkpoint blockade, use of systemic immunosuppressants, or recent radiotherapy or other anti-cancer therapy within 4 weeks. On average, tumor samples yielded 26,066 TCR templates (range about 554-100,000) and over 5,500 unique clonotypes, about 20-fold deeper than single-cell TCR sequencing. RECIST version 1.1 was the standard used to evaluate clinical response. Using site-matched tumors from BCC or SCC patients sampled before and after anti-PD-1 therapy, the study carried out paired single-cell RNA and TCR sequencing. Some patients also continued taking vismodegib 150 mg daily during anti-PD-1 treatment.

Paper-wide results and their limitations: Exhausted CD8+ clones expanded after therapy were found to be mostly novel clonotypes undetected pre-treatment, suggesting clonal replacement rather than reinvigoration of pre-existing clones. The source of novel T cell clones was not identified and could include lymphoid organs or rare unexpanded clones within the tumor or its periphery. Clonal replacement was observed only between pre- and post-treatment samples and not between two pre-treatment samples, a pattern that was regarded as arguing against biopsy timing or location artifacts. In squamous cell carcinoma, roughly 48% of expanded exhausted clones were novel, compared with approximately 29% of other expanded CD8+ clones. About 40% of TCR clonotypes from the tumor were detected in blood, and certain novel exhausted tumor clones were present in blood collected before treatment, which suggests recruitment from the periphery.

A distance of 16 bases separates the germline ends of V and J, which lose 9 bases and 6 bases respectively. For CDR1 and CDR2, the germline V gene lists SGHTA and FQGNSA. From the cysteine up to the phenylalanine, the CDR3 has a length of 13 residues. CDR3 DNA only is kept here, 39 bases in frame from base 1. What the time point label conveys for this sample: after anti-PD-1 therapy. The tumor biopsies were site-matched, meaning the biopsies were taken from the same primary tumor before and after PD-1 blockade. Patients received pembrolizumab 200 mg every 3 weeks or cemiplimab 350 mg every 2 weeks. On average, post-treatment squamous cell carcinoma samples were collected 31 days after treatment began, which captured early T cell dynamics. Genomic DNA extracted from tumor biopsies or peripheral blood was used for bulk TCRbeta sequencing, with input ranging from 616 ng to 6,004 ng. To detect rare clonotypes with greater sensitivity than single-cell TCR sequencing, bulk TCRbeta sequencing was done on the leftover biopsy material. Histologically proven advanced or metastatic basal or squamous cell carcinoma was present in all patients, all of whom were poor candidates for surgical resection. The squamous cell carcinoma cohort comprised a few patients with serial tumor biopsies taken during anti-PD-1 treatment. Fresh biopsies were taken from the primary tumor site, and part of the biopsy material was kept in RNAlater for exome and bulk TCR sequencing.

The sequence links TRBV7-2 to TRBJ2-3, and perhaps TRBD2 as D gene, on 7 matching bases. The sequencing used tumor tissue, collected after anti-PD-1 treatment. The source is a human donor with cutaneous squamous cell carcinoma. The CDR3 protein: CASGRGPGDTQYF. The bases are TGTGCCAGTGGGCGGGGGCCCGGGGATACGCAGTATTTT. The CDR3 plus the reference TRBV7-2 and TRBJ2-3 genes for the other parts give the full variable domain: GAGVSQSPSNKVTEKGKDVELRCDPISGHTALYWYRQSLGQGLEFLIYFQGNSAPDKSGLPSDRFSAERTGGSVSTLTIQRTQQEDSAVYLCASGRGPGDTQYFGPGTRLTVL.